This passage covers 31 T cell receptor beta chains from one sample sequenced in a study of T cell changes during pregnancy in multiple sclerosis (dated by TCRdb to the late 2010s). To prepare the library, the immunoSEQ multiplex PCR assay was applied. As stored in TCRdb, this immuneACCESS dataset retains in-frame rearrangements with V and J assigned. A fraction of the clones does not appear; measured against another copy, unresolved V genes explain less than half of the discrepancy, and the remainder lacks a known reason. In all, the sample holds 40,000 to 45,000 clones, and around 90% of those were seen once. The top ten clones comprise 0.4% to 0.55% of the sample. The source material was CD4+ T cells from peripheral blood mononuclear cells, sampled in the third trimester of pregnancy. These receptors were collected from a female donor with multiple sclerosis, enrolled in a pregnancy study.

This chain joins TRBV15 and TRBJ2-3, with a tentative D call TRBD2 (6 bases). The CDR3 has 14 amino acids. Germline V gene data show CDR1 as LNHNV and CDR2 as YYDKDF (reference sequence). The germline V and J ends were trimmed by 0 bases and 3 bases, with 7 bases remaining between them. The CDR3 reads CATSRDGGTDTQYF. CDR3 in DNA: TGTGCCACCAGCAGAGATGGAGGGACAGATACGCAGTATTTT.

V is TRBV5-4 and J is TRBJ2-1; no definite D call. The germline CDR1 and CDR2 sequences are SGHNT and YYREEE (reference sequence). The CDR3 spans 17 residues. Deletions cut 2 bases from V and 3 bases from J, with 18 bases between. The CDR3 spells CASSFTPTRSYYNEQFF. The DNA for the CDR3 is TGTGCCAGCAGCTTTACCCCCACCCGGAGTTACTACAATGAGCAGTTCTTC.

The chain couples TRBV6-5 to TRBJ2-1; D might be TRBD2 (6 bases). Trimming pared 4 bases from V and 6 bases from J, leaving 19 bases between. This CDR3 comprises 16 residues. Germline V gene lookup returns CDR1 MNHEY and CDR2 SVGAGI. The CDR3 protein is CASSFRRRDSANEQFF. In DNA, the CDR3 is TGTGCCAGCAGTTTTAGACGCCGGGACTCAGCCAATGAGCAGTTCTTC.

DNA of the CDR3: TGTGCCAGTAGTATCGGGGGGGGAGAGACCCAGTACTTC. It yields the protein CASSIGGGETQYF. This chain uses TRBV19 with TRBJ2-5; 8 positions agree with TRBD2. Germline values: CDR1 LNHDA, CDR2 SQIVND (reference sequence). Trimming at V came to 3 bases and at J to 4 bases, leaving 1 base not matched to a gene. CDR3 length: 13 residues.

The gene calls are TRBV21-1 and TRBJ1-1; the table's D call TRBD1 went unverified against the DNA. TRBV21-1 is a pseudogene segment. This CDR3 has 13 amino acids. CDR3 in amino acids: CARALGENTEAFF. The CDR3 DNA sequence: TGTGCCAGGGCCTTAGGGGAGAACACTGAAGCTTTCTTT.

This chain connects TRBV9 to TRBJ2-7, with 7 positions matching TRBD2. The length of the CDR3 is 15 residues. Looked up from germline, CDR1 is SGDLS and CDR2 is YYNGEE. V lost 3 bases and J lost 0; bases outside the gene matches: 6. CDR3 nucleotides: TGTGCCAGCAGCGGGCTAGCGGATAGCTCCTACGAGCAGTACTTC. Residues: CASSGLADSSYEQYF. Full variable domain (outside the CDR3, taken from reference TRBV9 and TRBJ2-7): DSGVTQTPKHLITATGQRVTLRCSPRSGDLSVYWYQQSLDQGLQFLIQYYNGEERAKGNILERFSAQQFPDLHSELNLSSLELGDSALYFCASSGLADSSYEQYFGPGTRLTVT.

V gene TRBV5-6 combines with J gene TRBJ2-4; D unclear. The V end was cut by 1 base, the J end by 4 bases, with 9 bases between. Germline CDR1 is SGHDT and CDR2 is YYEEEE. This CDR3 has 14 residues. The CDR3 region has the DNA TGTGCCAGCAGCTTGTCCCGGGTGAAAAACATTCAGTACTTC. This sequence encodes CASSLSRVKNIQYF.

The chain combines TRBV5-4 with TRBJ2-6, with 8 bases fitting TRBD1. CDR1 SGHNT and CDR2 YYREEE come from the germline V gene (reference sequence). CDR3 length: 16 residues. The trim removed 5 bases at V and 4 bases at J, leaving 8 bases unmatched. CDR3 DNA: TGTGCCAGCAGGGACAGGGTTGGTTCCGGGGCCAACGTCCTGACTTTC. Its translation is CASRDRVGSGANVLTF.

The V and J genes are TRBV7-2 and TRBJ2-2, with 7 positions matching TRBD2. V dropped 5 bases and J dropped 1; count of bases not matched to a gene: 7. The CDR3 has 16 residues. CDR1 and CDR2 from the germline V gene are SGHTA and FQGNSA. CDR3 coding DNA: TGTGCCAGCAGCCGGCCTAGCGGCGTGAACACCGGGGAGCTGTTTTTT. This sequence encodes CASSRPSGVNTGELFF.

The chain couples TRBV12-5 to TRBJ1-1, with unresolved D. The CDR3 loop spans 13 amino acids. The ends were cut back, 2 bases at V and 1 base at J, with 5 bases in the middle. CDR1 and CDR2 (germline): LGHNT, FRNRAP. CDR3 sequence reads: CASGLKPNTEAFF. For the CDR3, the DNA is TGTGCTAGTGGTTTGAAGCCGAACACTGAAGCTTTCTTT.

The V and J genes are TRBV28 and TRBJ2-1, with 13 bases identical to TRBD2. V dropped 3 bases and J dropped 5; count of bases not matched to a gene: 7. Germline V gene sequence: CDR1 MDHEN, CDR2 SYDVKM. This CDR3 has 17 residues. The CDR3 sequence is CASSFPGLAGAHNEQFF. DNA for the CDR3: TGTGCCAGCAGTTTCCCCGGACTAGCGGGAGCCCACAATGAGCAGTTCTTC.

The CDR3 region is CASSPAGNTEAFF. CDR3 nucleotides: TGTGCCAGCTCACCGGCAGGGAACACTGAAGCTTTCTTT. The chain carries TRBV18 and TRBJ1-1; D uncertain. The CDR3 is made up of 13 amino acids. The V end lost 3 bases, the J end lost 1 base, and 6 bases lay between the germline ends. CDR1 KGHSH and CDR2 LQKENI come from the germline V gene.

This chain uses TRBV4-2 with TRBJ2-5; 10 bases agree with TRBD2. Germline-derived CDR1 and CDR2 are LGHNA and YNFKEQ. This CDR3 has 16 amino acids. V trimming: 3 bases; J trimming: 4 bases; junction bases outside the gene matches: 8. CDR3 sequence (DNA): TGTGCCAGCAGCCATGGAGCGGGAGGGCCGAGAGAGACCCAGTACTTC. It yields the protein CASSHGAGGPRETQYF.

This clone was seen only a few times. The rearrangement joins TRBV11-2 to TRBJ2-7; 9 bases fit TRBD1. CDR1 SGHAT and CDR2 FQNNGV come from the germline V gene. The CDR3 spans 16 residues. V lost 6 bases and J lost 5; bases outside the gene matches: 14. The CDR3 DNA follows: TGTGCCAGCAGACCGAGTGGGACAGGGAAGTTCCACGAGCAGTACTTC. Amino acid sequence: CASRPSGTGKFHEQYF. The whole variable domain, filled in from reference TRBV11-2 and TRBJ2-7, reads EAGVAQSPRYKIIEKRQSVAFWCNPISGHATLYWYQQILGQGPKLLIQFQNNGVVDDSQLPKDRFSAERLKGVDSTLKIQPAKLEDSAVYLCASRPSGTGKFHEQYFGPGTRLTVT.

The J gene is TRBJ2-3, the V gene TRBV7-2, with 12 bases lining up with TRBD2. Germline values: CDR1 SGHTA, CDR2 FQGNSA. CDR3 size: 15 residues. J was trimmed by 6 bases and V by 6 bases; bases with no gene match: 7. CDR3 in DNA: TGTGCCAGCAGACAAACCCTAGCGGGAGGGGATACGCAGTATTTT. Its protein is CASRQTLAGGDTQYF.

The V call is TRBV9, the J call TRBJ1-1; 8 bases are a match to TRBD1. CDR3 length: 13 amino acids. Trimming removed 1 base from V and 7 bases from J; junction bases left unmatched: 3. Germline CDR1 is SGDLS and CDR2 is YYNGEE. CDR3 sequence (DNA): TGTGCCAGCAGCGTAACCGACAGGGGTGAAGCTTTCTTT. This translates into CASSVTDRGEAFF.

The chain joins TRBV4-3 to TRBJ2-1; D unclear. The CDR3 contains 15 residues. Trimming took off 0 bases at V and 9 bases at J, with 15 bases between the two ends. CDR1 is LGHNA, CDR2 YSLEER, per germline. CDR3 nucleotide sequence: TGCGCCAGCAGCCAAGATCGGAGCCTCCTCCTTGAGCAGTTCTTC. This sequence encodes CASSQDRSLLLEQFF.

This chain uses TRBV6-1 with TRBJ2-3; TRBD2 agrees at 8 bases. The length of the CDR3 is 14 residues. V dropped 5 bases and J dropped 4; count of bases not matched to a gene: 5. Germline CDR1 reads MNHNS; CDR2 reads SASEGT. Here the CDR3 reads CASSTSGGADTQYF. The CDR3 bases are TGTGCCAGCAGTACTAGCGGAGGGGCAGATACGCAGTATTTT.

The chain carries TRBV5-8 and TRBJ1-1; D unresolved. The germline V gene encodes CDR1 SGHTS and CDR2 YDEGEE. The CDR3 length is 16 residues. Between the trimmed V and J ends, which lost 5 bases and 0 bases, there was a span of 17 bases. This chain's CDR3 is CASRNGVSPMNTEAFF. The CDR3 DNA reads TGTGCCAGCAGAAATGGAGTGAGCCCAATGAACACTGAAGCTTTCTTT.

The gene calls are TRBV5-5 and TRBJ2-7, with 11 bases fitting TRBD1. The length of the CDR3 is 16 residues. Germline-derived CDR1 and CDR2 are SGHKS and YYEKEE (reference sequence). J lost 3 bases, V lost 0 bases, and 5 bases had no gene match. This chain's CDR3 is CASSLAGTGGFYEQYF. DNA for the CDR3: TGTGCCAGCAGCTTGGCCGGGACAGGGGGTTTCTACGAGCAGTACTTC.

J is TRBJ2-7 and V is TRBV12-5; 8 bases map to TRBD1. Germline CDR1 is LGHNT and CDR2 is FRNRAP. V dropped 0 bases and J dropped 2; count of bases not matched to a gene: 9. The CDR3 is made up of 17 amino acids. This CDR3 is CASGLVQGGSTPYEQYF. The CDR3 coding sequence is TGTGCTAGTGGTTTGGTACAGGGGGGATCGACTCCCTACGAGCAGTACTTC.

This chain uses TRBV28 with TRBJ1-1; a possible D gene is TRBD1 (5 bases). The V end was cut by 8 bases, the J end by 1 base, with 17 bases between. This CDR3 is built from 15 residues. Germline-derived CDR1 and CDR2 are MDHEN and SYDVKM. The CDR3 bases are TGTGCCAGCCGATCAGGAGCCCAGGGGAACACTGAAGCTTTCTTT. It translates to CASRSGAQGNTEAFF.

The V gene is TRBV19, the J gene TRBJ2-3; 11 bases align to TRBD2. Germline V CDR1 and CDR2: LNHDA, SQIVND (reference sequence). The CDR3 contains 17 residues. The trim removed 1 base at V and 3 bases at J, leaving 6 bases unmatched. CDR3 residues: CASSIVLAGVGTDTQYF. The DNA for the CDR3 is TGTGCCAGTAGTATAGTACTAGCGGGAGTGGGTACAGATACGCAGTATTTT.

This clone has just a few counts. CDR3 DNA: TGTGCTAGTGGTGGGGCGGGACAGATAAACACTGAAGCTTTCTTT. It encodes CASGGAGQINTEAFF. The rearrangement joins TRBV12-5 to TRBJ1-1, with 7 bases identical to TRBD1. There are 15 residues in the CDR3. V was pared by 5 bases and J by 2 bases, with 8 bases of the junction left unmatched. Germline lookup yields CDR1 LGHNT and CDR2 FRNRAP.

This clone was detected only once. V usage is TRBV10-3 and J usage is TRBJ2-1, with D possibly TRBD1 on 5 matching bases. CDR3 length equals 15 residues. CDR1 is ENHRY and CDR2 is SYGVKD in the germline V gene. V was clipped by 4 bases and J by 8 bases, with 18 bases between them. The CDR3 DNA follows: TGTGCCATCAGTGCAAACCTCGGTGGGGCCGATGAGCAGTTCTTC. Protein sequence: CAISANLGGADEQFF.

This chain links TRBV19 with TRBJ1-5; a possible D gene is TRBD1 (5 bases). The V end was cut by 2 bases, the J end by 5 bases, with 7 bases between. Germline CDR1 reads LNHDA; CDR2 reads SQIVND (reference sequence). The CDR3 length is 13 residues. The CDR3: CASSIRGDQPQHF. CDR3 DNA sequence: TGTGCCAGTAGTATAAGGGGTGATCAGCCCCAGCATTTT.

The chain has TRBV11-2 and TRBJ2-1; 7 bases agree with TRBD2. Trimming removed 2 bases from V and 2 bases from J; junction bases left unmatched: 6. The length of the CDR3 is 16 residues. Germline CDR1 SGHAT, CDR2 FQNNGV. The chain's CDR3 is CASSLLELAAYNEQFF. CDR3 DNA: TGTGCCAGCAGCTTATTGGAGCTAGCGGCCTACAATGAGCAGTTCTTC.

The chain carries TRBV7-8 and TRBJ1-4; no clear D gene. This CDR3 has 16 amino acids. Trimming removed 5 bases from V and 0 bases from J, with 13 bases in between. Germline-derived CDR1 and CDR2 are SGHVS and FQNEAQ. CDR3 amino acids: CASSPQGVATNEKLFF. CDR3 bases: TGTGCCAGCAGCCCCCAAGGAGTTGCAACTAATGAAAAACTGTTTTTT.

This chain connects TRBV11-2 to TRBJ2-2; the match to TRBD2 covers 13 bases. The germline V gene encodes CDR1 SGHAT and CDR2 FQNNGV. This CDR3 spans 15 amino acids. J was trimmed by 7 bases and V by 4 bases; bases with no gene match: 3. As DNA, the CDR3 is TGTGCCAGCAGCTCCCGGACTAGCGGGAGCGGGGAGCTGTTTTTT. Its protein product is CASSSRTSGSGELFF. Full variable domain (rest looked up from reference TRBV11-2 and TRBJ2-2): EAGVAQSPRYKIIEKRQSVAFWCNPISGHATLYWYQQILGQGPKLLIQFQNNGVVDDSQLPKDRFSAERLKGVDSTLKIQPAKLEDSAVYLCASSSRTSGSGELFFGEGSRLTVL.

This chain uses TRBV29-1 with TRBJ2-7; 11 positions agree with TRBD1. The CDR3 covers 12 residues. The V gene's germline CDR1 is SQVTM and CDR2 ANQGSEA. The trim removed 8 bases at V and 5 bases at J, leaving 5 bases unmatched. CDR3 DNA: TGCAGCACGGACAGGGGGCTCCACGAGCAGTACTTC. Amino acid sequence: CSTDRGLHEQYF.

Written as DNA, the CDR3 is TGTGCCAGCAGTGAAAGGAATAACGGGAGGGAAACCCAGTACTTC. Protein sequence: CASSERNNGRETQYF. The V call is TRBV6-1, the J call TRBJ2-5, with 8 bases aligning to TRBD2. V lost 2 bases, J lost 8 bases, and 10 bases stayed unmatched. Germline CDR1 is MNHNS and CDR2 is SASEGT. The CDR3 has 15 amino acids.